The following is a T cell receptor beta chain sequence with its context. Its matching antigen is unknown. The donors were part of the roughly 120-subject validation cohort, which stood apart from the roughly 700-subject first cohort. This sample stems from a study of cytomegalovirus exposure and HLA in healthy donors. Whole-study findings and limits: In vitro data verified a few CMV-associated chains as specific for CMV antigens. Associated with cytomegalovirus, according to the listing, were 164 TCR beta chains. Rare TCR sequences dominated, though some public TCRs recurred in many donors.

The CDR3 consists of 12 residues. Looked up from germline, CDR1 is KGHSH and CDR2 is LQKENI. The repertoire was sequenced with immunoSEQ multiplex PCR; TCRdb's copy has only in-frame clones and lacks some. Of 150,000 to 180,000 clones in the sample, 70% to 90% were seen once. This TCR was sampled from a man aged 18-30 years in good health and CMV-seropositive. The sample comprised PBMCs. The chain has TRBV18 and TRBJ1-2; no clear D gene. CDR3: CLARDLEDGYTF. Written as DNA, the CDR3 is TGTCTCGCGAGGGATCTCGAGGACGGCTACACCTTC. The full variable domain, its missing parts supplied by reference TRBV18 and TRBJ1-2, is NAGVMQNPRHLVRRRGQEARLRCSPMKGHSHVYWYRQLPEEGLKFMVYLQKENIIDESGMPKERFSAEFPKEGPSILRIQQVVRGDSAAYFCLARDLEDGYTFGSGTRLTVV.